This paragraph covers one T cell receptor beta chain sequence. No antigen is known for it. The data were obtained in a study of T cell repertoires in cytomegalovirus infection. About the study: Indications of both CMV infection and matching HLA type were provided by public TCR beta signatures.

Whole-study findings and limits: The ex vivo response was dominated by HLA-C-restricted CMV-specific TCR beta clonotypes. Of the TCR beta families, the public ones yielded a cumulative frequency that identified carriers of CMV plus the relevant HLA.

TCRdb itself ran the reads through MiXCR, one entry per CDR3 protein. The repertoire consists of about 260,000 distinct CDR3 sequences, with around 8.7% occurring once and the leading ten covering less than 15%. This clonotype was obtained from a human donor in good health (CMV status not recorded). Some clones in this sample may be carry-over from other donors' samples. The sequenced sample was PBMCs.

CDR3 region: CASSEGTADTQYF. The CDR3 DNA follows: TGTGCCAGCAGTGAAGGGACGGCAGATACGCAGTATTTT. The chain recombines TRBV25-1 with TRBJ2-3; D tentatively reads TRBD1 or TRBD2 (5 bases each). CDR1 is MGHDK, CDR2 SYGVNS, per germline. The V and J ends lost 2 bases and 4 bases respectively, with 7 bases between them. The CDR3 extends over 13 amino acids.